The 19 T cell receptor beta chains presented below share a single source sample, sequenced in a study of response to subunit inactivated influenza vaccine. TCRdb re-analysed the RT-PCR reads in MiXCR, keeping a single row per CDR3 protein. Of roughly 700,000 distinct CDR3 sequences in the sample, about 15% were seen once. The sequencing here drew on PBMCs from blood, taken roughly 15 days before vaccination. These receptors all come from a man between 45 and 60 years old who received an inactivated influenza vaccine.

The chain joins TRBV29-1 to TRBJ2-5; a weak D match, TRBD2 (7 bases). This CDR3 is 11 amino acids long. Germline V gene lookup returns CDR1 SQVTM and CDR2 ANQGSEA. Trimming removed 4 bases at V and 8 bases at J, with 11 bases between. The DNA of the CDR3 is TGCAGCGTTGCACGGGGGGCAACCCAGTACTTC. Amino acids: CSVARGATQYF.

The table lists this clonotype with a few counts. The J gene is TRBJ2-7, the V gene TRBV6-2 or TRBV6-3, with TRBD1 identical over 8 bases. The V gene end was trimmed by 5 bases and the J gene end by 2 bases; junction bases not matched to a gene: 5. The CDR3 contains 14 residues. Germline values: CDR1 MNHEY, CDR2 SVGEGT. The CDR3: CASSADRVTYEQYF. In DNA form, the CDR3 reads TGTGCCAGCAGTGCGGACAGGGTCACCTACGAGCAGTACTTC.

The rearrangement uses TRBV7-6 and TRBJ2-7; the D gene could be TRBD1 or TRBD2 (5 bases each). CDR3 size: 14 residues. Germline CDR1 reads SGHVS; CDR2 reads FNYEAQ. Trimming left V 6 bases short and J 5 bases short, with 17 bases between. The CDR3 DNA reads TGTGCCAGCAGGGAAAAATGGGACGGCGACGAGCAGTACTTC. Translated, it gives CASREKWDGDEQYF.

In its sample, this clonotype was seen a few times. The CDR3 spells CAISEWRTSTDTQYF. The CDR3, as DNA: TGTGCCATCAGTGAATGGCGTACTAGCACAGATACGCAGTATTTT. The chain carries TRBV10-3 and TRBJ2-3; D unresolved. Trimming removed 3 bases from V and 0 bases from J, with 10 bases in between. Germline V lookup: CDR1 ENHRY, CDR2 SYGVKD. The CDR3 sequence is 15 residues long.

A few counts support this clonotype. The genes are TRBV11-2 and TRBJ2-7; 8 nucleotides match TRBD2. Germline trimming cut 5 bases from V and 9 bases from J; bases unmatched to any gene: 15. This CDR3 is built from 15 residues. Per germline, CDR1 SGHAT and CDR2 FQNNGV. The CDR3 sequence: CASSPRLAGLRMQYF. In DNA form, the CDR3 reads TGTGCCAGCAGCCCAAGGCTAGCGGGTCTGCGTATGCAGTACTTC. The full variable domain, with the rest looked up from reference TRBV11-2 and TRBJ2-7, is EAGVAQSPRYKIIEKRQSVAFWCNPISGHATLYWYQQILGQGPKLLIQFQNNGVVDDSQLPKDRFSAERLKGVDSTLKIQPAKLEDSAVYLCASSPRLAGLRMQYFGPGTRLTVT.

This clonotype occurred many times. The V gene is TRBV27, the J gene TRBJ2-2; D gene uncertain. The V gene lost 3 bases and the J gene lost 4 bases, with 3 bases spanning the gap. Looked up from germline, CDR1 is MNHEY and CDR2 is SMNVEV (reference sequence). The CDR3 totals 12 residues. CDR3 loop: CASSFGTGELFF. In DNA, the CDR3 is TGTGCCAGCAGTTTTGGCACCGGGGAGCTGTTTTTT.

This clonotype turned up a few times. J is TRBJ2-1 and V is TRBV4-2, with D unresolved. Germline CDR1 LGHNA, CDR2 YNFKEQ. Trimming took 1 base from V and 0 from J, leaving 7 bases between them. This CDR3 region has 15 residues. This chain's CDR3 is CASSQAGSSYNEQFF. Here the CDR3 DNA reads TGTGCCAGCAGCCAAGCTGGGTCCTCCTACAATGAGCAGTTCTTC.

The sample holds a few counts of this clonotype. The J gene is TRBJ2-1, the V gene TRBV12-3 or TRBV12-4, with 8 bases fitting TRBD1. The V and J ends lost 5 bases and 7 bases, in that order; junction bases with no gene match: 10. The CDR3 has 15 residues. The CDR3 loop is CASSPLTGDENEQFF. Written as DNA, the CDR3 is TGTGCCAGCAGTCCCCTGACAGGGGACGAAAATGAGCAGTTCTTC.

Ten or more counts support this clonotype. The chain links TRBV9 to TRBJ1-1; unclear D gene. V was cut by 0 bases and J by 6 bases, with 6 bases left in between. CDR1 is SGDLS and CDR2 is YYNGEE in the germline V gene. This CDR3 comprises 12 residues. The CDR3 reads CASSVAEPEAFF. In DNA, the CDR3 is TGTGCCAGCAGCGTAGCCGAGCCTGAAGCTTTCTTT. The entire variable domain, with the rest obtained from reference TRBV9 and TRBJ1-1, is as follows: DSGVTQTPKHLITATGQRVTLRCSPRSGDLSVYWYQQSLDQGLQFLIQYYNGEERAKGNILERFSAQQFPDLHSELNLSSLELGDSALYFCASSVAEPEAFFGQGTRLTVV.

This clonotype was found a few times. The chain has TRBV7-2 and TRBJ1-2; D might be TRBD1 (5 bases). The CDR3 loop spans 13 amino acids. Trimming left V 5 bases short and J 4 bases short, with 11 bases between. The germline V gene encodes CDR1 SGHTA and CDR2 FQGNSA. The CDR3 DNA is TGTGCCAGCAGCAGCGCGGGGGGCTATGGCTACACCTTC. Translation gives CASSSAGGYGYTF. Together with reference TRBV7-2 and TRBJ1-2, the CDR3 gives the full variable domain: GAGVSQSPSNKVTEKGKDVELRCDPISGHTALYWYRQSLGQGLEFLIYFQGNSAPDKSGLPSDRFSAERTGGSVSTLTIQRTQQEDSAVYLCASSSAGGYGYTFGSGTRLTVV.

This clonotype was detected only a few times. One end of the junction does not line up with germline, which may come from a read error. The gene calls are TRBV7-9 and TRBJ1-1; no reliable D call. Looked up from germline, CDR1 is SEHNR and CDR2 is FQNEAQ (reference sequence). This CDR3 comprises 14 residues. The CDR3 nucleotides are TGTGCCAGCAACTTATTCGAGGGGAACACTGAAGCTTTCTTT. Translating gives CASNLFEGNTEAFF.

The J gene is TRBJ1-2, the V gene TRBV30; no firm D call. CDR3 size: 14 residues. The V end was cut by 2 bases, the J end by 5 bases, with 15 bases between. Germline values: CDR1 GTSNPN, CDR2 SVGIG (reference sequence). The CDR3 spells CAWSKPIWKYGYTF. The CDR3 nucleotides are TGTGCCTGGAGTAAGCCCATATGGAAGTATGGCTACACCTTC. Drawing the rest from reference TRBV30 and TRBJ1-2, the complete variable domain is SQTIHQWPATLVQPVGSPLSLECTVEGTSNPNLYWYRQAAGRGLQLLFYSVGIGQISSEVPQNLSASRPQDRQFILSSKKLLLSDSGFYLCAWSKPIWKYGYTFGSGTRLTVV.

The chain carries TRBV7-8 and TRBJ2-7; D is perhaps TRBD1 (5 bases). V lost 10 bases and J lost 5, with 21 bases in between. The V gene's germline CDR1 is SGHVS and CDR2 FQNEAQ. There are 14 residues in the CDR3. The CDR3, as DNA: TGTGCCACCAACCAAGGGGCAATTAGCAACGAGCAGTACTTC. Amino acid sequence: CATNQGAISNEQYF.

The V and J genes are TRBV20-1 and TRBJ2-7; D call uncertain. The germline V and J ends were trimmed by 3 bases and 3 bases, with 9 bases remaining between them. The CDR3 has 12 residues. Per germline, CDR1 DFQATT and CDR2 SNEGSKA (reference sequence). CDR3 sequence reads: CSASTGLYEQYF. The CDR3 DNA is TGCAGTGCTAGTACTGGGCTCTACGAGCAGTACTTC.

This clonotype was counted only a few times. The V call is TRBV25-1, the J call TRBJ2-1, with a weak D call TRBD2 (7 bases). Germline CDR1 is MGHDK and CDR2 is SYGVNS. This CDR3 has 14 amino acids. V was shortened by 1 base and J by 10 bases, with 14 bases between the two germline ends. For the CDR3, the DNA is TGTGCCAGCAGTGAATGGGAGGGGGGCCAAGAGCAGTTCTTC. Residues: CASSEWEGGQEQFF.

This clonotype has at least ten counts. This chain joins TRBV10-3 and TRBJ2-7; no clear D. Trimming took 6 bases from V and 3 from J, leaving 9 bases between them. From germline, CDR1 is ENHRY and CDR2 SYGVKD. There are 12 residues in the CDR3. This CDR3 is CAISLTSYEQYF. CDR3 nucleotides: TGTGCCATCAGCCTGACAAGCTACGAGCAGTACTTC.

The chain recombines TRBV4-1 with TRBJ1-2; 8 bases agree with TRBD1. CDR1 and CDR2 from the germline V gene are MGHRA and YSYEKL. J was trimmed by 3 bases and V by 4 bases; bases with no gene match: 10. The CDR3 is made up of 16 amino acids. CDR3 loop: CASSLQQGGRDYGYTF. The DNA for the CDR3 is TGCGCCAGCAGCCTCCAACAGGGGGGTCGAGACTATGGCTACACCTTC.

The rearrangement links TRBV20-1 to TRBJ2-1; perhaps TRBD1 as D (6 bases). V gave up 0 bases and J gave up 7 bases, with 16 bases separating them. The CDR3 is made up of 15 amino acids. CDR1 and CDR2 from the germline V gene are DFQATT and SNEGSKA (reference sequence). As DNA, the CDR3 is TGCAGTGCTAGAGAGGACAGTCCCCCGGGGAATGAGCAGTTCTTC. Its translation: CSAREDSPPGNEQFF.

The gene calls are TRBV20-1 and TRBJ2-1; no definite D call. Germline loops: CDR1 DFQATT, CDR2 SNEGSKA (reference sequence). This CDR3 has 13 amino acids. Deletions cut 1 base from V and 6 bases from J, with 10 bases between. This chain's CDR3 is CSARGPSGNEQFF. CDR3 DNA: TGCAGTGCTAGAGGGCCATCTGGCAATGAGCAGTTCTTC.